The following is a T cell receptor (beta chain) sequence with its context. Its antigen is not identified. The record originates from a study of T-cell memory formation after mild COVID-19. TCRdb redid the calling of the 5' RACE reads with MiXCR, one entry per CDR3 protein. The table lists 350,000 to 400,000 distinct CDR3 sequences, around 14% of them singletons. Study results and caveats: Shrinking CD4+ clones resided mostly in CM and EM, and CD8+ ones in EMRA. Clones that got smaller from day 15 to 85 had even CD4/CD8, while clones growing later tipped toward CD4+.

The V gene lost 4 bases and the J gene lost 2 bases, with 22 bases spanning the gap. This CDR3 is 18 amino acids long. CDR1 and CDR2 (germline): SGHTA, FQGNSA. The sequenced material came from PBMCs or a T cell subset sorted from them (not recorded which). The chain carries TRBV7-2 and TRBJ2-3; tentative D call: TRBD2 (7 bases). This sequence was found in a man aged 18-30 years who had mild COVID-19 (a few samples of this study predate the infection). Cell type and time point are not known. The CDR3: CASSSSRGGALNTDTQYF. The DNA for the CDR3 is TGTGCCAGCAGCTCAAGTAGAGGGGGGGCTCTTAACACAGATACGCAGTATTTT.